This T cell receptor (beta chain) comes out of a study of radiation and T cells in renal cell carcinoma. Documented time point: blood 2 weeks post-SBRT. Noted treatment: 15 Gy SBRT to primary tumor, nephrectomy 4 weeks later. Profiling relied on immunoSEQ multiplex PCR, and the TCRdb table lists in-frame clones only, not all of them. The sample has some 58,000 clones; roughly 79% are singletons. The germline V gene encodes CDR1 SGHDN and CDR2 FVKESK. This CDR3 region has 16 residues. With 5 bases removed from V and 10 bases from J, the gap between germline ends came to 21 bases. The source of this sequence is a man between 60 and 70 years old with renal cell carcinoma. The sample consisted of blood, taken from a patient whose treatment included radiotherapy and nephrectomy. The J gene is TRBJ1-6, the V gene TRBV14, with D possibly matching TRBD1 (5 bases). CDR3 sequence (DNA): TGTGCCAGCAGCGACGGGAGGGACCCAAGGCACTCACCCCTCCACTTT. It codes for CASSDGRDPRHSPLHF.